A selection of T cell receptor beta chains follows, all from one sample in a study of metastatic and nonmetastatic thyroid tumors. TCRdb recomputed clones from the PCR reads via MiXCR. Among tens of thousands of clones listed, roughly half were seen once. Sequenced material: tumor tissue. Receptors originate from a male donor with papillary thyroid cancer or a benign thyroid nodule (not recorded which). Some clones in this sample may be carry-over from other donors' samples. Each CDR3 is given with its conserved first and last residue. The D gene is left open where the match is weak. The size field is filled for only some rows; it gives once, few, many or a size class.

J gene,D gene,V gene,clone size,CDR3 protein,CDR3 DNA
TRBJ2-5,.,TRBV20-1,.,CSAEHTDEAQYF,TGCAGTGCCGAACACACGGACGAGGCCCAGTACTTC
TRBJ1-1,.,TRBV29-1,few,CSAVTDMNTEAFF,TGCAGCGCGGTGACAGACATGAACACTGAAGCTTTCTTT
TRBJ2-7,TRBD2,TRBV5-5,.,CASSLIGGRGDEQYF,TGTGCCAGCAGCTTGATCGGCGGCCGGGGGGACGAGCAGTACTTC
TRBJ2-5,.,TRBV20-1,medium-sized,CSAREADGDQETQYF,TGCAGTGCTAGAGAGGCAGATGGTGATCAAGAGACCCAGTACTTC
TRBJ2-3,TRBD1,TRBV12-3/TRBV12-4,.,CASSYRDRAIGDTQYF,TGTGCCAGCAGTTACCGGGACAGGGCCATCGGGGATACGCAGTATTTT
TRBJ2-7,.,TRBV30,.,CAWSWEGEQYF,TGTGCCTGGAGTTGGGAAGGCGAGCAGTACTTC
TRBJ1-1,.,TRBV10-1,few,CASSEGRGTEAFF,TGCGCCAGCAGTGAGGGCCGGGGCACTGAAGCTTTCTTT
TRBJ1-5,.,TRBV19,few,CASKWGTTSNQPQHF,TGTGCCAGTAAGTGGGGGACGACGAGCAATCAGCCCCAGCATTTT
TRBJ2-7,.,TRBV6-5,.,CASSYSTVGSYEQYF,TGTGCCAGCAGTTATTCTACGGTAGGCTCCTACGAGCAGTACTTC
TRBJ2-7,.,TRBV15,.,CATSREGASSYEQYF,TGTGCCACCAGCAGAGAGGGGGCCAGCTCCTACGAGCAGTACTTC
TRBJ2-6,.,TRBV11-2,.,CASSLDPSGANVLTF,TGTGCCAGCAGCTTAGATCCCTCCGGGGCCAACGTCCTGACTTTC